This TCR beta chain was identified during a study of T cells in localized non-small cell lung cancer. Study results and caveats: Of the tissues analyzed, uninvolved adjacent lung showed maximal T cell clonality, greater than tumor. Detection in adjacent lung was observed for a median about 56 of the top 100 tumor clones.

As to this clone: No antigen is known for it.

The data were produced by immunoSEQ multiplex PCR, yet TCRdb's version contains in-frame clones alone and is incomplete. The sample carries 25,000 to 35,000 clones, 80% to 90% recorded once. Germline V gene sequence: CDR1 LNHDA, CDR2 SQIVND (reference sequence). V trimming: 3 bases; J trimming: 8 bases; junction bases outside the gene matches: 2. The CDR3 length is 14 residues. The chain joins TRBV19 to TRBJ2-1; 12 bases are shared with TRBD2. The TCR was taken from a woman between 35 and 75 years old with stage I lung adenocarcinoma. Source: peripheral blood, taken before any cancer treatment. CDR3 nucleotides: TGTGCCAGTAGTATTTCTAGCGGGGGGGATGAGCAGTTCTTC. Protein: CASSISSGGDEQFF.